The source of this TCR beta chain is a study of T cells in localized non-small cell lung cancer. General study points: The study linked higher blood T cell density to longer overall survival. Because sequencing included only one region (of the tumor), heterogeneity remains possible. The appearance of a median roughly 61 of the top 100 tumor clones was seen in adjacent lung.

Regarding this clone: Its antigen is undetermined.

This CDR3 has 16 residues. V gave up 3 bases and J gave up 5 bases; unmatched junction bases: 7. Germline lookup yields CDR1 MNHNY and CDR2 SVGAGI (reference sequence). Data came from immunoSEQ multiplex PCR; TCRdb stores just in-frame clones and leaves some out. The sample holds around 39,000 clones, around nine tenths seen once. The input for sequencing was peripheral blood, taken before any cancer treatment. The V and J genes are TRBV6-6 and TRBJ1-5; TRBD1 matches 10 bases. The source of this sequence is a woman between 40 and 69 years old with stage I lung adenocarcinoma. CDR3 region: CASSYAEGTGDQPQHF. CDR3 nucleotides: TGTGCCAGCAGTTATGCTGAGGGGACAGGGGATCAGCCCCAGCATTTT.